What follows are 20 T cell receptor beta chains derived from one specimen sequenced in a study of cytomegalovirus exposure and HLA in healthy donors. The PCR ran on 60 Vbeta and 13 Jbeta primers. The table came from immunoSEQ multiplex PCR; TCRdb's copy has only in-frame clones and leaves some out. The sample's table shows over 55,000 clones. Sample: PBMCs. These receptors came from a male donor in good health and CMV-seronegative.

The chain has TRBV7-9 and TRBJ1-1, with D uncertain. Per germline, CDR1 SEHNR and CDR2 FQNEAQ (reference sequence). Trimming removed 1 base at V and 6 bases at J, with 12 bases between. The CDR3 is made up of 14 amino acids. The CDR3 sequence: CASSLEVSGPEAFF. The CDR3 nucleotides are TGTGCCAGCAGCTTAGAGGTGAGTGGGCCTGAAGCTTTCTTT.

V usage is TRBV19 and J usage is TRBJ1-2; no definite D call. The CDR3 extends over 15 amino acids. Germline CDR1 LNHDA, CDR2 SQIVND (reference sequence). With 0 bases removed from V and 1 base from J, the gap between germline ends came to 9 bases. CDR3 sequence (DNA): TGTGCCAGTAGTATAGAGGCATCCCTTAACTATGGCTACACCTTC. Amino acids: CASSIEASLNYGYTF.

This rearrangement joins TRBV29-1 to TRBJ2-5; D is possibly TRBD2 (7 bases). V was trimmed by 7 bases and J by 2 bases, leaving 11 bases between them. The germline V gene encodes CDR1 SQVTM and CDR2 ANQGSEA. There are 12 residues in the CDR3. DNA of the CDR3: TGCAGCGCCGGGGGGCAGCAAGAGACCCAGTACTTC. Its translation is CSAGGQQETQYF.

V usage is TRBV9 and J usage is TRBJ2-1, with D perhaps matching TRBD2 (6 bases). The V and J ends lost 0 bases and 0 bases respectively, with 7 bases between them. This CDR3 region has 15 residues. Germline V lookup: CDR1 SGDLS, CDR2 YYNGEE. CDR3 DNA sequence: TGTGCCAGCAGCGTAGTAGCGGCCTCCTACAATGAGCAGTTCTTC. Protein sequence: CASSVVAASYNEQFF.

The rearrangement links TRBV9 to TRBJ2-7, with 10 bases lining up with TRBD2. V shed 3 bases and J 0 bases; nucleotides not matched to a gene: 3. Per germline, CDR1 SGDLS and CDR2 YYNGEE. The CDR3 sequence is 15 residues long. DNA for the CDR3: TGTGCCAGCAGCGGGACTAGCGGTGACTCCTACGAGCAGTACTTC. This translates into CASSGTSGDSYEQYF. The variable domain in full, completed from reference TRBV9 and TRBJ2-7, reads DSGVTQTPKHLITATGQRVTLRCSPRSGDLSVYWYQQSLDQGLQFLIQYYNGEERAKGNILERFSAQQFPDLHSELNLSSLELGDSALYFCASSGTSGDSYEQYFGPGTRLTVT.

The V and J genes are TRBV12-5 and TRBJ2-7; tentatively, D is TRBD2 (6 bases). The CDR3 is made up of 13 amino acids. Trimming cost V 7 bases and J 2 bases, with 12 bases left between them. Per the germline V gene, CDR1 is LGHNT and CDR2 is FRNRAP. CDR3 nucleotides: TGTGCTAGTGCCCGTCGGGGGACCTACGAGCAGTACTTC. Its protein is CASARRGTYEQYF. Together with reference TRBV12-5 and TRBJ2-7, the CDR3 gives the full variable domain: DARVTQTPRHKVTEMGQEVTMRCQPILGHNTVFWYRQTMMQGLELLAYFRNRAPLDDSGMPKDRFSAEMPDATLATLKIQPSEPRDSAVYFCASARRGTYEQYFGPGTRLTVT.

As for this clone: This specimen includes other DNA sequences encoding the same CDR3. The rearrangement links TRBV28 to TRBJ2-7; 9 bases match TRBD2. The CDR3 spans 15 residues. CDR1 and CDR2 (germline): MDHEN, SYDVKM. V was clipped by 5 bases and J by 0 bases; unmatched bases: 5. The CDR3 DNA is TGTGCCAGCAGTCTGGCGACTAGCGGCTCCTACGAGCAGTACTTC. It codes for CASSLATSGSYEQYF.

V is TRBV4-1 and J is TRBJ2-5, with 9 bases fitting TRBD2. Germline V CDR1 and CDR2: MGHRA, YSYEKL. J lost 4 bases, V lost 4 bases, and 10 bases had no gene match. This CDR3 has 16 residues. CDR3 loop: CASSLVAASGVETQYF. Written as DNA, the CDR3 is TGCGCCAGCAGCCTTGTGGCGGCTAGCGGGGTAGAGACCCAGTACTTC.

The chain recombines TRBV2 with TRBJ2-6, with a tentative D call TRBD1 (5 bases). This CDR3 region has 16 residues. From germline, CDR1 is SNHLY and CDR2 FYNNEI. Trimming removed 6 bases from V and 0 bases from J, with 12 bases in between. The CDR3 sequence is CASRRTFLSGANVLTF. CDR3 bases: TGTGCCAGCAGAAGGACATTCCTCTCTGGGGCCAACGTCCTGACTTTC. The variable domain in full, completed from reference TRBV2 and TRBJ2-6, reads EPEVTQTPSHQVTQMGQEVILRCVPISNHLYFYWYRQILGQKVEFLVSFYNNEISEKSEIFDDQFSVERPDGSNFTLKIRSTKLEDSAMYFCASRRTFLSGANVLTFGAGSRLTVL.

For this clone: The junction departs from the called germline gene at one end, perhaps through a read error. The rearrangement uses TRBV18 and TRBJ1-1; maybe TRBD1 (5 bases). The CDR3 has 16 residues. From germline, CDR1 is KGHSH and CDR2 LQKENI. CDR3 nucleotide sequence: TGTGCCAGCGCACCACCGATCCGCCTGGCGGACACTGAAGATTTCTTT. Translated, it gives CASAPPIRLADTEDFF.

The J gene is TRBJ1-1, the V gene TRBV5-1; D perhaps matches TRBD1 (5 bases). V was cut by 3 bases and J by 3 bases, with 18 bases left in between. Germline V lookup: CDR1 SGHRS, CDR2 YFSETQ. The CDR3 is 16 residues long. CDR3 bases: TGCGCCAGCAGCTATTCGACAGTGGGCGCGGACACTGAAGCTTTCTTT. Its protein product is CASSYSTVGADTEAFF.

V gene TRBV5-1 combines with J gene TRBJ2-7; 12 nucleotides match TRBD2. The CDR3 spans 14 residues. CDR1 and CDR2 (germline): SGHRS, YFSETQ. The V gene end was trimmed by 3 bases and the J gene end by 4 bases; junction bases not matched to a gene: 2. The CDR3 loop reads CASSSGTSGYEQYF. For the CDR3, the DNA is TGCGCCAGCAGCTCAGGGACTAGCGGGTACGAGCAGTACTTC. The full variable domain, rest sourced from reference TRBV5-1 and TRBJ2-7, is KAGVTQTPRYLIKTRGQQVTLSCSPISGHRSVSWYQQTPGQGLQFLFEYFSETQRNKGNFPGRFSGRQFSNSRSEMNVSTLELGDSALYLCASSSGTSGYEQYFGPGTRLTVT.

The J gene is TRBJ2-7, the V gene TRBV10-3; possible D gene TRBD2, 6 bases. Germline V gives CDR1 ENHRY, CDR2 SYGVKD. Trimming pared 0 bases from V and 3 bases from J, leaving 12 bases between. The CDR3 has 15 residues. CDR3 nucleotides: TGTGCCATCAGTGAGTCACTAGCCCGTTACTACGAGCAGTACTTC. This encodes CAISESLARYYEQYF.

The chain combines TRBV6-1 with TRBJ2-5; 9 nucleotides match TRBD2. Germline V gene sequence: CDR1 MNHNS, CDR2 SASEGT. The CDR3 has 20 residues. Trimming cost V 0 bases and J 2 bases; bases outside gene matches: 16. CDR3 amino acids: CASSEARGWVASGEQETQYF. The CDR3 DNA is TGTGCCAGCAGTGAAGCGAGGGGGTGGGTGGCTAGCGGGGAACAAGAGACCCAGTACTTC.

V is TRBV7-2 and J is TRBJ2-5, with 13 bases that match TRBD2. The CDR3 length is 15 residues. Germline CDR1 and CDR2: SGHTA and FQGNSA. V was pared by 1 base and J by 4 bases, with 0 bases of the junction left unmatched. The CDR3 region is CASSLGLAGGETQYF. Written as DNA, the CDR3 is TGTGCCAGCAGCTTAGGACTAGCGGGGGGAGAGACCCAGTACTTC.

CDR3 sequence reads: CASSQGWRASEQYF. The DNA of the CDR3 is TGTGCCAGCAGCCAAGGTTGGAGGGCGAGCGAGCAGTACTTC. The genes are TRBV4-2 and TRBJ2-7; weak D call: TRBD2 (6 bases). The V end lost 1 base, the J end lost 6 bases, and 13 bases lay between the germline ends. Germline V CDR1 and CDR2: LGHNA, YNFKEQ. This CDR3 spans 14 amino acids.

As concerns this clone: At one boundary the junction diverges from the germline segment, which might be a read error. CDR3 residues: CASSGEGCRGFNQPQHF. The CDR3 coding sequence is TGTGCTAGCAGCGGGGAAGGGTGTAGGGGATTTAATCAGCCCCAGCATTTT. The V call is TRBV7-7, the J call TRBJ1-5; a weak D match, TRBD1 (5 bases). The CDR3 is 17 amino acids. Germline lookup yields CDR1 SSHAT and CDR2 FNYEAQ (reference sequence).

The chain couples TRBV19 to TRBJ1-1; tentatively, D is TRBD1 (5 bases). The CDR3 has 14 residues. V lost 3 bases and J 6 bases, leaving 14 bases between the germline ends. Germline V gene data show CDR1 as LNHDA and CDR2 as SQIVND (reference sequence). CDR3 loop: CASSMLGQASEAFF. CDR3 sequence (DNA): TGTGCCAGTAGTATGCTGGGGCAGGCATCTGAAGCTTTCTTT.

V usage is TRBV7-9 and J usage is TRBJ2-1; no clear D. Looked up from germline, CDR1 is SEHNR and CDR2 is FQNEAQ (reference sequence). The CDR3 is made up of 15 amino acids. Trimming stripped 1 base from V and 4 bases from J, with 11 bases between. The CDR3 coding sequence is TGTGCCAGCAGCTTAGAGGCTAACGGGTACAATGAGCAGTTCTTC. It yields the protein CASSLEANGYNEQFF.

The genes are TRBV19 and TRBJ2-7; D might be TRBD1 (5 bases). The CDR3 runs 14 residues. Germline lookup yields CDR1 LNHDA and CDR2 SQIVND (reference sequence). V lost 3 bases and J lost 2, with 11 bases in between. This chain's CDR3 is CASSIQGAAYEQYF. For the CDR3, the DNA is TGTGCCAGTAGTATCCAGGGTGCGGCCTACGAGCAGTACTTC.